The 7 T cell receptor beta chains presented below share a single source sample, sequenced in a study of blood T cell repertoires in COVID-19. Clones were read by immunoSEQ multiplex PCR, and TCRdb kept only the in-frame ones, dropping some. The repertoire has 300,000 to 350,000 clones, approximately 92% of them found once; the top ten carry about 6.8%. The sample was peripheral blood. The source is a woman aged 25 to 39 with COVID-19, enrolled during active disease.

This chain links TRBV27 with TRBJ2-7; 14 positions agree with TRBD2. Germline lookup yields CDR1 MNHEY and CDR2 SMNVEV (reference sequence). Trimming took 5 bases from V and 3 from J; bases not matched to a gene: 9. CDR3 length equals 17 residues. The CDR3 nucleotides read TGTGCCAGCAGTCCCTTGGGACTAGCGGGAGTGAGCTACGAGCAGTACTTC. Amino acids: CASSPLGLAGVSYEQYF.

This chain uses TRBV7-3 with TRBJ1-1; tentative D call: TRBD1 (5 bases). V lost 5 bases to trimming and J lost 1 base, with 8 bases between them. The CDR3 extends over 13 amino acids. The germline gives CDR1 SGHTA, CDR2 FQGTGA. The CDR3 protein is CASSQTANTEAFF. The CDR3 nucleotides read TGTGCCAGCAGCCAGACAGCGAACACTGAAGCTTTCTTT. Full variable domain (outside the CDR3, taken from reference TRBV7-3 and TRBJ1-1): GAGVSQTPSNKVTEKGKYVELRCDPISGHTALYWYRQSLGQGPEFLIYFQGTGAADDSGLPNDRFFAVRPEGSVSTLKIQRTERGDSAVYLCASSQTANTEAFFGQGTRLTVV.

The sample holds a few counts of this clone. V gene TRBV27 combines with J gene TRBJ2-7, with TRBD2 identical over 7 bases. The J segment lost 3 bases and the V segment lost 4 bases, leaving 9 bases of the junction unmatched. The CDR3 loop spans 15 amino acids. Germline V lookup: CDR1 MNHEY, CDR2 SMNVEV (reference sequence). This CDR3 reads CASSSPRLADYEQYF. The CDR3 bases are TGTGCCAGCAGTTCCCCTCGACTAGCCGACTACGAGCAGTACTTC.

This chain links TRBV6-1 with TRBJ2-7; D unclear. Germline V gene lookup returns CDR1 MNHNS and CDR2 SASEGT. V dropped 3 bases and J dropped 3 bases, with 3 bases sitting between them. The CDR3 consists of 11 residues. The CDR3 is CASSEYYEQYF. The CDR3 DNA reads as TGTGCCAGCAGTGAGTACTACGAGCAGTACTTC.

This clone turned up a few times. The J gene is TRBJ1-2, the V gene TRBV4-1; no clear D. Trimming took off 3 bases at V and 10 bases at J, with 21 bases between the two ends. Per germline, CDR1 MGHRA and CDR2 YSYEKL. The length of the CDR3 is 15 residues. CDR3 protein: CASSHAREPAGDYTF. The CDR3 DNA sequence: TGCGCCAGCAGCCATGCTCGGGAACCCGCCGGGGACTACACCTTC.

The chain is built from TRBV19 and TRBJ2-7; D may be TRBD1 (5 bases). Trimming shortened V by 1 base and J by 0 bases, and 10 bases separated the two germline ends. CDR1 is LNHDA and CDR2 is SQIVND in the germline V gene (reference sequence). This CDR3 is built from 15 residues. CDR3 DNA: TGTGCCAGTAGTATAGGGGGCAGAAGCTCCTACGAGCAGTACTTC. Amino acid sequence: CASSIGGRSSYEQYF.

This clone was observed a single time. J is TRBJ2-1 and V is TRBV11-3, with 8 bases aligning to TRBD1. The CDR3 covers 13 residues. V shed 2 bases, J shed 6 bases, and the junction held 0 bases outside the gene matches. CDR1 and CDR2 from the germline V gene are SGHNT and YENEEA. This CDR3 is CASSLTGGNEQFF. CDR3 coding DNA: TGTGCCAGCAGCTTAACAGGGGGCAATGAGCAGTTCTTC.